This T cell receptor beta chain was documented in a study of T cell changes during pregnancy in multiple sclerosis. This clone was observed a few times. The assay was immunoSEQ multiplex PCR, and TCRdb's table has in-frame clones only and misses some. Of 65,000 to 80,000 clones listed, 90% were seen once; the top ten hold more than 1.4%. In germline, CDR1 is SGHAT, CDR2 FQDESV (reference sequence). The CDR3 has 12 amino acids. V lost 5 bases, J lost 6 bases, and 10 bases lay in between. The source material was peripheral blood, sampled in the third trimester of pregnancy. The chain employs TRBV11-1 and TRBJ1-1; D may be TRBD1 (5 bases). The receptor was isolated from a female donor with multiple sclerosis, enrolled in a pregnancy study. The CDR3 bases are TGTGCCAGCAGCCAGGGTGGTTCTGAAGCTTTCTTT. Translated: CASSQGGSEAFF. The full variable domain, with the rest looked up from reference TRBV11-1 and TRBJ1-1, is EAEVAQSPRYKITEKSQAVAFWCDPISGHATLYWYRQILGQGPELLVQFQDESVVDDSQLPKDRFSAERLKGVDSTLKIQPAELGDSAMYLCASSQGGSEAFFGQGTRLTVV.